This T cell receptor beta chain was obtained from a study of T cell responses to AZD1222 COVID-19 vaccine. Notes on the study in general: Rises in breadth and depth of Spike-specific TCRs came after two AZD1222 doses. It was only after the peak T cell response that any repertoires were sampled. A mostly white British donor set with more females was recruited, and clonal diversity was possibly underestimated. CD4 TCRs linked to vaccination spanned spike, dominating at 160-218 and 743-854.

The CDR3 runs to 16 residues. Germline CDR1 reads MNHNS; CDR2 reads SASEGT. The V gene lost 2 bases and the J gene lost 0 bases, with 11 bases spanning the gap. Produced via immunoSEQ multiplex PCR; TCRdb's table is partial and in-frame only. The profile shows 150,000 to 250,000 clones, approximately 93% of them singletons. Note on this clone: Its antigen remains unidentified.

Sequenced material: peripheral blood, taken 28 days after the second AZD1222 dose. The chain has TRBV6-1 and TRBJ1-3; unclear D gene. The sequence came from an adult who received the AZD1222 COVID-19 vaccine. The CDR3 bases are TGTGCCAGCAGTGAAAGTGGCCCCTACTCTGGAAACACCATATATTTT. Protein sequence: CASSESGPYSGNTIYF.